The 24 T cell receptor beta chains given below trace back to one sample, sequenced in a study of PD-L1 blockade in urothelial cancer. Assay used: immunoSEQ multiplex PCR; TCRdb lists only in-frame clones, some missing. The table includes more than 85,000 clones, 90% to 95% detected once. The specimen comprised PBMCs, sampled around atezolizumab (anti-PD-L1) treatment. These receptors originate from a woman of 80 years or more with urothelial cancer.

CDR3 DNA: TGTGCCAGCAGCCAACAGGGGGCGTTTAATGAAGCTTTCTTT. It translates to CASSQQGAFNEAFF. This chain uses TRBV7-9 with TRBJ1-1; the match to TRBD1 covers 9 bases. V trimming: 5 bases; J trimming: 7 bases; junction bases outside the gene matches: 8. Germline V gene sequence: CDR1 SEHNR, CDR2 FQNEAQ (reference sequence). The CDR3 covers 14 residues.

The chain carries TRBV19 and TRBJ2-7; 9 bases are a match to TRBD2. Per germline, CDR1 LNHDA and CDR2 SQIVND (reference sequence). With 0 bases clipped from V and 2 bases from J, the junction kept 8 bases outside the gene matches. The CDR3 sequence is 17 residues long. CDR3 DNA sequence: TGTGCCAGTAGTATAGAATCCCCCCGCGGGAGGGCCTACGAGCAGTACTTC. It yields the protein CASSIESPRGRAYEQYF.

Here the CDR3 reads CASSIQGASVYEQYF. The CDR3 DNA is TGTGCCAGTAGTATACAGGGGGCTTCCGTCTACGAGCAGTACTTC. The chain couples TRBV19 to TRBJ2-7; 8 bases line up with TRBD1. The CDR3 contains 15 residues. The V gene's germline CDR1 is LNHDA and CDR2 SQIVND (reference sequence). The V segment lost 2 bases and the J segment 3 bases; nucleotides outside the gene matches: 6.

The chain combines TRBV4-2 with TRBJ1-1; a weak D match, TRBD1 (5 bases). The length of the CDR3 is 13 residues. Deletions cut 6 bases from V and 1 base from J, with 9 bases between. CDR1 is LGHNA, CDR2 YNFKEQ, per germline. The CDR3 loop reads CASSLQENTEAFF. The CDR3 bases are TGTGCCAGCAGTCTACAGGAGAACACTGAAGCTTTCTTT.

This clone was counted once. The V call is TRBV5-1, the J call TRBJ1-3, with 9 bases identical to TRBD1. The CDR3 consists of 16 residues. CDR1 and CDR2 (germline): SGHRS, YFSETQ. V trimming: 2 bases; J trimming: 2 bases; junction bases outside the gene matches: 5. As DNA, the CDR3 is TGCGCCAGCAGCTTCTCCGGGACAGGGCCTGGAAACACCATATATTTT. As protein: CASSFSGTGPGNTIYF.

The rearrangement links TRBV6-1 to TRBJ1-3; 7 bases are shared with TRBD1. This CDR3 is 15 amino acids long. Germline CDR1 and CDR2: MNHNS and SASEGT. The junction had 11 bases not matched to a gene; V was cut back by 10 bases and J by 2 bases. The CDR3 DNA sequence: TGTGCCACCCTACCAATCAGGGGGACTGGAAACACCATATATTTT. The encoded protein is CATLPIRGTGNTIYF.

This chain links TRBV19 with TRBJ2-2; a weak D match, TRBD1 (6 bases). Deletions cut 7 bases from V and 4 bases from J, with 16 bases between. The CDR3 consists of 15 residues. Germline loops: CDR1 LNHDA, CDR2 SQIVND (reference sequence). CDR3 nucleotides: TGTGCCAGTACGGCCCAGGGGACGGGCACCGGGGAGCTGTTTTTT. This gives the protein CASTAQGTGTGELFF.

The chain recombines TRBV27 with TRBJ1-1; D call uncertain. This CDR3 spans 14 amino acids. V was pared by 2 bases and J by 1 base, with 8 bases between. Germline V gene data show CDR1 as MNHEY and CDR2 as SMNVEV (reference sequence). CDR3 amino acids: CASSLLYGNTEAFF. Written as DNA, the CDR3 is TGTGCCAGCAGTTTACTTTACGGGAACACTGAAGCTTTCTTT.

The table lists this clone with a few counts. The CDR3 loop reads CASSWTDSATEAFF. CDR3 DNA: TGTGCCAGCAGTTGGACAGATTCGGCCACTGAAGCTTTCTTT. The V and J genes are TRBV6-5 and TRBJ1-1, with D perhaps TRBD1 (6 bases). The V gene lost 4 bases and the J gene lost 4 bases, with 13 bases spanning the gap. The CDR3 has 14 amino acids. The germline CDR1 and CDR2 sequences are MNHEY and SVGAGI.

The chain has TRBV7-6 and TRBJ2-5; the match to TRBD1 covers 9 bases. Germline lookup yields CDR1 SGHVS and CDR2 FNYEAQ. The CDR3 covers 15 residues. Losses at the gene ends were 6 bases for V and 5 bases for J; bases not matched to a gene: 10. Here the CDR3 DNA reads TGTGCCAGCAGGGTTCGTACAGGGGGCAGGGAGACCCAGTACTTC. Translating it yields CASRVRTGGRETQYF.

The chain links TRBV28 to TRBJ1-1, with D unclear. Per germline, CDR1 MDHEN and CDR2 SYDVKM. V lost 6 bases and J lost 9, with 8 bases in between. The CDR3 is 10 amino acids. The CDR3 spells CASSYEQAFF. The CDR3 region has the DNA TGTGCCAGCAGCTATGAACAAGCTTTCTTT.

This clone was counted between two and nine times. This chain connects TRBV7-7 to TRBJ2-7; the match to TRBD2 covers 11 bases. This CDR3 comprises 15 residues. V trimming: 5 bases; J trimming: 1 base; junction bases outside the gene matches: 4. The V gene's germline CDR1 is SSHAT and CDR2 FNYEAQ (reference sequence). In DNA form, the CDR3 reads TGTGCCAGCAGCAATGGGACTAGCGGATCCTACGAGCAGTACTTC. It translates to CASSNGTSGSYEQYF. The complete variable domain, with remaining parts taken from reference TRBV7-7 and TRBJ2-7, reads GAGVSQSPRYKVTKRGQDVTLRCDPISSHATLYWYQQALGQGPEFLTYFNYEAQPDKSGLPSDRFSAERPEGSISTLTIQRTEQRDSAMYRCASSNGTSGSYEQYFGPGTRLTVT.

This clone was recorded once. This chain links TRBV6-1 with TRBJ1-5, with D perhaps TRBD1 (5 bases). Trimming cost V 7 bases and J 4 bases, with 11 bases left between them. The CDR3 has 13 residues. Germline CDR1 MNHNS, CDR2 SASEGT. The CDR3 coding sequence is TGTGCCAGCATTAGAAACAGGAATCAGCCCCAGCATTTT. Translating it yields CASIRNRNQPQHF.

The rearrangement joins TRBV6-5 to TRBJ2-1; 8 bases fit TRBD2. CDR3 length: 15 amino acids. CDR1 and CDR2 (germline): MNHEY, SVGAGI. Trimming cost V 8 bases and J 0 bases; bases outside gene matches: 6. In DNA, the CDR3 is TGTGCCAGCGCCCCAAGCGGGAGCTCCTACAATGAGCAGTTCTTC. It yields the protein CASAPSGSSYNEQFF.

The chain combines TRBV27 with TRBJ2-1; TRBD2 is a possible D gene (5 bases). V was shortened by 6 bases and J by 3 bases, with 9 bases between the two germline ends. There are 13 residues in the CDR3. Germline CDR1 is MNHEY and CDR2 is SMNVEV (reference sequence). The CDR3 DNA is TGTGCCAGCAGCCACGGACTCTACAATGAGCAGTTCTTC. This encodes CASSHGLYNEQFF.

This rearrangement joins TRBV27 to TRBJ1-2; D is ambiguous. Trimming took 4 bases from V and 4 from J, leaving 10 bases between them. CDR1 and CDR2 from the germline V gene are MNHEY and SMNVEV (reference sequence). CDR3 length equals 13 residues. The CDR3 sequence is CASSSGLGYGYTF. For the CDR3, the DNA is TGTGCCAGCAGTTCGGGGTTGGGCTATGGCTACACCTTC.

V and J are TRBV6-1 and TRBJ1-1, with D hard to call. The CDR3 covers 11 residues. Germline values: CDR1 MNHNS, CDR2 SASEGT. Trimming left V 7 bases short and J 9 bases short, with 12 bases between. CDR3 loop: CASINAGKAFF. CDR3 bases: TGTGCCAGCATTAACGCAGGAAAAGCTTTCTTT.

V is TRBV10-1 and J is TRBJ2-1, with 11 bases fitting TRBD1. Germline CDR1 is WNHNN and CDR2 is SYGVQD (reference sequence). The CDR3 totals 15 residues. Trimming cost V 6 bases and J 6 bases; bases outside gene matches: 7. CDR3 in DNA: TGCGCCAGCAGCCCCGGGACAGGGGGTGCCAATGAGCAGTTCTTC. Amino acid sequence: CASSPGTGGANEQFF.

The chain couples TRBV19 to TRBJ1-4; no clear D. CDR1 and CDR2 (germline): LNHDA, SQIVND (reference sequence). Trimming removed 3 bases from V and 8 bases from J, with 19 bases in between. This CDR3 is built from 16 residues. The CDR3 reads CASSMFGEPAREKLFF. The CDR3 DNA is TGTGCCAGTAGTATGTTCGGGGAGCCCGCCCGGGAAAAACTGTTTTTT.

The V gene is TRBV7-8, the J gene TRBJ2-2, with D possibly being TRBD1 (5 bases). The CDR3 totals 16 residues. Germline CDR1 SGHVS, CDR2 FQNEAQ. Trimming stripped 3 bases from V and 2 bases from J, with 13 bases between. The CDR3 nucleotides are TGTGCCAGCAGCTTGATACCCAGGGAAAACACCGGGGAGCTGTTTTTT. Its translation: CASSLIPRENTGELFF.

The CDR3 loop is CASSRDGSPGEQYF. CDR3 DNA sequence: TGCGCCAGCAGCCGAGACGGGTCCCCCGGCGAGCAGTACTTC. V is TRBV5-1 and J is TRBJ2-7; D gene uncertain. Germline-derived CDR1 and CDR2 are SGHRS and YFSETQ. The CDR3 has 14 amino acids. Between the trimmed V and J ends, which lost 4 bases and 6 bases, there was a span of 17 bases.

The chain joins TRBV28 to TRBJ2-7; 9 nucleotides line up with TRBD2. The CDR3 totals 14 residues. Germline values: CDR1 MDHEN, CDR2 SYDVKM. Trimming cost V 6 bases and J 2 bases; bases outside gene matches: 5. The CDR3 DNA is TGTGCCAGCAGGCCGCGGGGGGGACCCTACGAGCAGTACTTC. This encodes CASRPRGGPYEQYF.

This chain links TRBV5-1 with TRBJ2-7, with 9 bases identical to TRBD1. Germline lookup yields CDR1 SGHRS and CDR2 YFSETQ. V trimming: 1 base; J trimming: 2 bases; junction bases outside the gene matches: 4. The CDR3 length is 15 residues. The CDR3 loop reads CASSLTGTGTYEQYF. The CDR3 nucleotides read TGCGCCAGCAGCTTGACCGGGACAGGGACCTACGAGCAGTACTTC.

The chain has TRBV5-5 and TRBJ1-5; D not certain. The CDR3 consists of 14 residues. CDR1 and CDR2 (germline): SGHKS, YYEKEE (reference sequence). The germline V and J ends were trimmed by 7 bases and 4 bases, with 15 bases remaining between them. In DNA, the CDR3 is TGTGCCAGCGCCTTATACGCCGAGAATCAGCCCCAGCATTTT. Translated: CASALYAENQPQHF. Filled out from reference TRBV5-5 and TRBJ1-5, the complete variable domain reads DAGVTQSPTHLIKTRGQQVTLRCSPISGHKSVSWYQQVLGQGPQFIFQYYEKEERGRGNFPDRFSARQFPNYSSELNVNALLLGDSALYLCASALYAENQPQHFGDGTRLSIL.